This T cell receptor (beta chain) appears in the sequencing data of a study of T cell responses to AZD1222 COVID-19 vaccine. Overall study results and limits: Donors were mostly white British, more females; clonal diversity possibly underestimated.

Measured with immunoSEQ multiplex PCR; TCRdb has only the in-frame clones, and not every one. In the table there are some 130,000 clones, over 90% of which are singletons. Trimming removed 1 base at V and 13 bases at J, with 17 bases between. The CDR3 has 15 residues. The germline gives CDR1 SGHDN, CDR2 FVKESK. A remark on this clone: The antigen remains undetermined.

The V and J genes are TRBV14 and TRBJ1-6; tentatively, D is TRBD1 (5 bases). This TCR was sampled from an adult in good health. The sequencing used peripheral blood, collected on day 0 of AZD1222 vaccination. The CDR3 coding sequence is TGTGCCAGCAGCCAAGTTGAGGGGTCACTGGTCCCCCTCCACTTT. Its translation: CASSQVEGSLVPLHF.